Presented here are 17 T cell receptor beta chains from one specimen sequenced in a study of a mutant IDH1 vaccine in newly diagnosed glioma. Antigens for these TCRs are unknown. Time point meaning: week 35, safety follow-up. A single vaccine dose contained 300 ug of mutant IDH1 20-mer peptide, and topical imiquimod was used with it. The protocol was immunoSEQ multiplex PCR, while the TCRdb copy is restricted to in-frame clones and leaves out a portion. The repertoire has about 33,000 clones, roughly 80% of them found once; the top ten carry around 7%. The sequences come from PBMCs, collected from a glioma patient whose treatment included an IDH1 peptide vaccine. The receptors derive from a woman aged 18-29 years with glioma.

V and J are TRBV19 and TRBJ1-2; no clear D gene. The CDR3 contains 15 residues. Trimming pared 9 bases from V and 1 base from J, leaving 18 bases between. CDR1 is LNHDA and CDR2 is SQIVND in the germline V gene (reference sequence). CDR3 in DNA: TGTGCCAGCCGGCGGGCGGTAGATTTTAACTATGGCTACACCTTC. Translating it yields CASRRAVDFNYGYTF.

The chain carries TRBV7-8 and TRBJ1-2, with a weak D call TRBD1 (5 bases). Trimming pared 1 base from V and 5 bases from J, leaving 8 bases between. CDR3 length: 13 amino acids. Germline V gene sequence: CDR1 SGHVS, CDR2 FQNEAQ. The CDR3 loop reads CASSLGGDYGYTF. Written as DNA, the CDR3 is TGTGCCAGCAGCTTAGGAGGGGATTATGGCTACACCTTC.

The CDR3 sequence is CATSRDVLDRVEDTEAFF. As DNA, the CDR3 is TGTGCCACCAGCAGAGATGTCCTGGACAGGGTAGAGGACACTGAAGCTTTCTTT. V usage is TRBV15 and J usage is TRBJ1-1, with TRBD1 matching over 8 bases. Germline-derived CDR1 and CDR2 are LNHNV and YYDKDF (reference sequence). V shed 0 bases and J 3 bases; nucleotides not matched to a gene: 12. This CDR3 is 18 amino acids long. Combining the CDR3 with reference TRBV15 and TRBJ1-1 gives the whole variable domain DAMVIQNPRYQVTQFGKPVTLSCSQTLNHNVMYWYQQKSSQAPKLLFHYYDKDFNNEADTPDNFQSRRPNTSFCFLDIRSPGLGDTAMYLCATSRDVLDRVEDTEAFFGQGTRLTVV.

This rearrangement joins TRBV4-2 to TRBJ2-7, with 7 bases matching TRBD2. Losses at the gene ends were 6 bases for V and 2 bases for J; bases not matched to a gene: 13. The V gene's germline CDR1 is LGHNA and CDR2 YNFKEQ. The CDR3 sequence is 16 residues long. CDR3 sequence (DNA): TGTGCCAGCAGACACAACGAAGGCGGGGGAACCTACGAGCAGTACTTC. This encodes CASRHNEGGGTYEQYF.

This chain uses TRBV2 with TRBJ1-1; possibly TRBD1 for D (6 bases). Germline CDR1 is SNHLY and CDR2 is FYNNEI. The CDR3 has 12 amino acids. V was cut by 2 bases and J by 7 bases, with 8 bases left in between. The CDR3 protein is CASSERGDEAFF. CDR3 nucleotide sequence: TGTGCCAGCAGTGAAAGGGGGGATGAAGCTTTCTTT.

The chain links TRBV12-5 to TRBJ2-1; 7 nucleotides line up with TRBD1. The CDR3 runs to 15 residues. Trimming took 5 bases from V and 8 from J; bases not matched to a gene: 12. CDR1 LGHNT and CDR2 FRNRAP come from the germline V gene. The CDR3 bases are TGTGCTAGTGGTCCCGGGACAGTTTCCCGCGATGAGCAGTTCTTC. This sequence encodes CASGPGTVSRDEQFF.

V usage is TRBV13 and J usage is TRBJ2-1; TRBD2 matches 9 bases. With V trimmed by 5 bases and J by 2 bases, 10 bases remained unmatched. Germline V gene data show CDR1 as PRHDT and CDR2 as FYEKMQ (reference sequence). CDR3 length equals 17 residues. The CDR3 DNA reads TGTGCCAGCAGCCATACTAGCGGGTCGATTACCTACAATGAGCAGTTCTTC. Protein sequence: CASSHTSGSITYNEQFF.

The CDR3 here is CSVEDSYNEQFF. CDR3 nucleotides: TGCAGCGTTGAAGATTCCTACAATGAGCAGTTCTTC. The V gene is TRBV29-1, the J gene TRBJ2-1; D not certain. CDR3 size: 12 residues. From germline, CDR1 is SQVTM and CDR2 ANQGSEA. V lost 0 bases and J lost 1, with 1 base in between.

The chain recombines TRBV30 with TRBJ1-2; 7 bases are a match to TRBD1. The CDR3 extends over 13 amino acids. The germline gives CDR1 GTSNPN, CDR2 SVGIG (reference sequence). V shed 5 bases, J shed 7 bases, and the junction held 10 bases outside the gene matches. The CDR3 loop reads CAWVGGNPSGYTF. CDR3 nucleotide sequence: TGTGCCTGGGTAGGGGGCAATCCAAGTGGCTACACCTTC.

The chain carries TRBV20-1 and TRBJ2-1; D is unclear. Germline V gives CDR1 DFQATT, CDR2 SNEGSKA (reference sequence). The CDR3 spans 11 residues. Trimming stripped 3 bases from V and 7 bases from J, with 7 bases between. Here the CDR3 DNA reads TGCAGTGCTAGCCTTCGGAATGAGCAGTTCTTC. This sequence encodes CSASLRNEQFF.

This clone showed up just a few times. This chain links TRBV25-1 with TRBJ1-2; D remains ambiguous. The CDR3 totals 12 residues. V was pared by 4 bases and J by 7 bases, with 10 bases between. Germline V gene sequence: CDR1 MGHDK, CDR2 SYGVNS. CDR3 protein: CASSVDYGGYTF. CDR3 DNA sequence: TGTGCCAGCAGTGTGGACTATGGTGGCTACACCTTC.

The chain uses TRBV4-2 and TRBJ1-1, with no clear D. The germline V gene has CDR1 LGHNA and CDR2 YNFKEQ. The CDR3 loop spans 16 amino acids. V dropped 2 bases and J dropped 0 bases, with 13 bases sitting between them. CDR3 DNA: TGTGCCAGCAGCCAAACAGCGGACGGTTTGAACACTGAAGCTTTCTTT. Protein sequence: CASSQTADGLNTEAFF.

For the CDR3, the DNA is TGTGCCATCAACGGGGGGGCTTCTAACTATGGCTACACCTTC. This codes for CAINGGASNYGYTF. The gene calls are TRBV10-3 and TRBJ1-2; maybe TRBD1 (6 bases). The germline V gene has CDR1 ENHRY and CDR2 SYGVKD. The CDR3 extends over 14 amino acids. Trimming left V 7 bases short and J 0 bases short, with 12 bases between.

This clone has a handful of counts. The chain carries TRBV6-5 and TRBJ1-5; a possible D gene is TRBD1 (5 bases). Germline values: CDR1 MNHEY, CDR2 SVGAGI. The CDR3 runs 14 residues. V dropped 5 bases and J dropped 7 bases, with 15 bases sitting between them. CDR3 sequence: CASSRTGPRQPQHF. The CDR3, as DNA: TGTGCCAGCAGTAGGACGGGGCCTAGACAGCCCCAGCATTTT.

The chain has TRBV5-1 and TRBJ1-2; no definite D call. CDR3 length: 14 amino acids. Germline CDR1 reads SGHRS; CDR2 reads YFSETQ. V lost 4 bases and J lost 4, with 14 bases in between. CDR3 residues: CASSPSDTSYGYTF. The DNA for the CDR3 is TGCGCCAGCAGCCCCTCCGACACATCCTATGGCTACACCTTC.

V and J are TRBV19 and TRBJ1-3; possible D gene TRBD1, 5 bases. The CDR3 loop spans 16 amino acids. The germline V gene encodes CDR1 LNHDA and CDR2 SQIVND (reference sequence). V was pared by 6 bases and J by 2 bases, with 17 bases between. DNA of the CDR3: TGTGCCAGTAGCCTCGGGGCCCAGGGCACTGGAAACACCATATATTTT. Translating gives CASSLGAQGTGNTIYF.

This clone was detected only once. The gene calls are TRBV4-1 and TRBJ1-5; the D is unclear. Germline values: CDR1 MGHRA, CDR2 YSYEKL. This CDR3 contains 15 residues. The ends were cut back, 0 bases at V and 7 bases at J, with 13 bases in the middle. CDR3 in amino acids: CASSQEVASSQPQHF. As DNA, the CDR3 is TGCGCCAGCAGCCAAGAGGTGGCGTCCAGCCAGCCCCAGCATTTT.